A selection of T cell receptor beta chains follows, all from one sample in a study of CD8 T cells in ankylosing spondylitis. TCRdb redid the calling of the 5' RACE reads with MiXCR, one entry per CDR3 protein. The profile covers 800,000 to 900,000 distinct CDR3 sequences, with approximately 10% appearing a single time and roughly 0.51% taken by the ten largest. The sequencing sample was made of blood, either unsorted or a sorted T cell fraction (not recorded which). All receptors come from a male donor with ankylosing spondylitis. Each CDR3 is given with its conserved first and last residue. The D gene is left open where the match is weak. Clone size is given for some rows only: seen once, a few or many times, or a class if the clone is expanded.

V gene	clone size	CDR3 length	D gene	J gene	CDR3 protein	CDR3 DNA
TRBV7-2	.	16	TRBD2	TRBJ2-1	CASTLSWTSGSNEQFF	TGTGCCAGCACCTTAAGTTGGACTAGCGGGAGCAATGAGCAGTTCTTC
TRBV5-1	.	16	.	TRBJ2-2	CASSLGTVANTGELFF	TGCGCCAGCAGCTTGGGGACAGTCGCGAACACCGGGGAGCTGTTTTTT
TRBV11-2	few	15	.	TRBJ1-1	CASSTRQATWTEAFF	TGTGCCAGCAGCACCAGACAGGCTACGTGGACTGAAGCTTTCTTT
TRBV5-1	few	14	TRBD1	TRBJ1-1	CASTRQGSNTEAFF	TGCGCCAGCACCCGACAGGGCTCTAACACTGAAGCTTTCTTT
TRBV15	few	15	.	TRBJ1-1	CATSRVLGVSTEAFF	TGTGCCACCAGCAGAGTTCTCGGGGTTAGCACTGAAGCTTTCTTT
TRBV18	many	13	TRBD1	TRBJ2-7	CASSPTGAYEQYF	TGTGCCAGCAGCCCAACAGGGGCCTACGAGCAGTACTTC
TRBV6-5	many	14	.	TRBJ2-2	CASSILGRAGELFF	TGTGCCAGCAGTATACTAGGTCGTGCCGGGGAGCTGTTTTTT
TRBV2	few	16	TRBD2	TRBJ2-4	CASSAYGRAAKNIQYF	TGTGCCAGCAGTGCCTACGGGAGGGCCGCGAAAAACATTCAGTACTTC
TRBV20-1	once	15	TRBD1	TRBJ2-1	CSAPGGTGAYNEQFF	TGCAGTGCGCCAGGCGGGACAGGGGCCTACAATGAGCAGTTCTTC
TRBV20-1	many	14	.	TRBJ1-2	CSARGGLWGSGYTF	TGCAGTGCTAGAGGGGGTTTGTGGGGCTCTGGCTACACCTTC
TRBV10-3	.	14	.	TRBJ1-1	CAISDRDGNTEAFF	TGTGCCATCAGTGATCGGGATGGGAACACTGAAGCTTTCTTT
TRBV7-2	few	15	.	TRBJ2-3	CASSPTPSFADTQYF	TGTGCCAGCAGCCCCACTCCCTCCTTCGCAGATACGCAGTATTTT
TRBV10-3	many	16	.	TRBJ1-2	CAISVNRQSFVYGYTF	TGTGCCATCAGTGTGAATCGACAGAGTTTCGTCTATGGCTACACCTTC
TRBV5-1	.	16	TRBD1	TRBJ2-1	CASSLDGQGRYNEQFF	TGCGCCAGCAGCTTGGATGGACAGGGGCGGTACAATGAGCAGTTCTTC
TRBV7-8	.	16	TRBD1	TRBJ2-6	CASSLRQGAGANVLTF	TGTGCCAGCAGCTTACGACAGGGAGCTGGGGCCAACGTCCTGACTTTC
TRBV5-8	.	14	.	TRBJ1-5	CASSQDRWNQPQHF	TGTGCCAGCAGCCAGGACAGATGGAATCAGCCCCAGCATTTT
TRBV20-1	few	13	TRBD2	TRBJ2-5	CSARIGGEETQYF	TGCAGTGCTAGAATTGGGGGGGAGGAGACCCAGTACTTC
TRBV18	few	18	.	TRBJ2-2	CASSPNLISAATTGELFF	TGTGCCAGCTCACCAAATCTTATCAGCGCTGCGACCACCGGGGAGCTGTTTTTT
TRBV18	.	16	.	TRBJ1-1	CASSLRRPGVNTEAFF	TGTGCCAGCTCCTTACGCCGTCCAGGGGTGAACACTGAAGCTTTCTTT
TRBV6-5	.	17	.	TRBJ1-4	CASSYSRGHIYNEKLFF	TGTGCCAGCAGTTACTCGAGGGGACACATTTACAATGAAAAACTGTTTTTT
TRBV20-1	.	15	TRBD1	TRBJ1-5	CSASRGQGSNQPQHF	TGCAGTGCTAGCCGCGGACAGGGAAGCAATCAGCCCCAGCATTTT
TRBV28	.	17	.	TRBJ2-1	CASSLDPLLGRSNEQFF	TGTGCCAGCAGTTTGGATCCGTTGTTAGGGAGGAGCAATGAGCAGTTCTTC
TRBV5-1	.	15	TRBD1	TRBJ2-3	CASSGDSFSTDTQYF	TGCGCCAGCAGCGGGGACAGTTTTAGCACAGATACGCAGTATTTT
TRBV10-3	few	15	TRBD1	TRBJ2-1	CAISTAGTGRKEQFF	TGTGCCATCAGTACCGCCGGGACAGGGAGAAAGGAGCAGTTCTTC
TRBV28	few	14	.	TRBJ1-1	CASRVGTLNTEAFF	TGTGCCAGCAGAGTCGGGACACTGAACACTGAAGCTTTCTTT
TRBV7-2	many	13	.	TRBJ2-7	CASSLQASYEQYF	TGTGCCAGCAGCTTACAGGCATCCTACGAGCAGTACTTC
TRBV7-9	.	12	.	TRBJ2-7	CASSVTRYEQYF	TGTGCCAGCAGTGTAACACGGTACGAGCAGTACTTC
TRBV30	.	13	.	TRBJ1-1	CARRTDMNTEAFF	TGTGCCCGGAGGACAGATATGAACACTGAAGCTTTCTTT
TRBV5-1	few	13	.	TRBJ2-5	CASAEGEFETQYF	TGCGCCAGCGCCGAGGGGGAGTTTGAGACCCAGTACTTC
TRBV20-1	few	12	TRBD1	TRBJ2-1	CSAASRGNEQFF	TGCAGTGCTGCGAGCAGGGGGAATGAGCAGTTCTTC
TRBV20-1	few	14	TRBD2	TRBJ2-5	CSARGGRAEETQYF	TGCAGTGCTAGAGGCGGGAGGGCCGAGGAGACCCAGTACTTC
TRBV5-6	many	14	.	TRBJ2-5	CASSFLGGVETQYF	TGTGCCAGCAGCTTTTTGGGGGGAGTAGAGACCCAGTACTTC
TRBV28	many	13	TRBD1	TRBJ2-3	CASGDRTTDTQYF	TGTGCCAGCGGGGACAGGACCACAGATACGCAGTATTTT
TRBV7-2	.	14	.	TRBJ2-3	CASNNPGVTDTQYF	TGTGCCAGCAACAATCCGGGAGTCACAGATACGCAGTATTTT
TRBV29-1	many	14	.	TRBJ2-1	CSVIPTTHTSEQFF	TGCAGCGTTATACCGACAACTCACACGAGTGAGCAGTTCTTC
TRBV9	.	14	.	TRBJ2-3	CASSRGPLSDTQYF	TGTGCCAGCAGTCGGGGACCTCTCTCAGATACGCAGTATTTT
TRBV29-1	.	11	.	TRBJ1-1	CSVYGYTEAFF	TGCAGCGTTTACGGGTACACTGAAGCTTTCTTT
TRBV4-3	.	17	TRBD1	TRBJ1-2	CASSQDTTRDRETGYTF	TGCGCCAGCAGCCAAGATACAACAAGGGACAGGGAAACTGGCTACACCTTC
TRBV29-1	few	14	.	TRBJ1-2	CSVAFGRGNYGYTF	TGCAGCGTTGCTTTTGGCAGGGGTAACTATGGCTACACCTTC
TRBV20-1	.	12	.	TRBJ1-1	CSAWSDATEAFF	TGCAGTGCTTGGTCGGACGCGACTGAAGCTTTCTTT
TRBV28	.	16	TRBD1	TRBJ2-2	CASSGVGTGNTGELFF	TGTGCCAGCAGTGGAGTCGGGACAGGGAACACCGGGGAGCTGTTTTTT
TRBV6-5	.	15	.	TRBJ2-3	CASSYRARSTDTQYF	TGTGCCAGCAGTTACCGGGCTCGGAGCACAGATACGCAGTATTTT
TRBV20-1	few	14	TRBD1	TRBJ2-1	CSARDRQGRNEQFF	TGCAGTGCTAGAGATAGACAGGGGCGGAATGAGCAGTTCTTC
TRBV5-1	.	12	.	TRBJ2-3	CASSLDYGGWYF	TGCGCCAGCAGCTTGGATTACGGGGGTTGGTATTTT
TRBV12-3/TRBV12-4	many	18	TRBD2	TRBJ2-3	CASSPRLAGGLTTDTQYF	TGTGCCAGCAGTCCCCGTCTGGCGGGAGGGCTTACTACAGATACGCAGTATTTT
TRBV20-1	.	14	TRBD2	TRBJ2-7	CSASVGTSRGEQYF	TGCAGTGCTAGCGTCGGGACTAGCCGGGGTGAGCAGTACTTC
TRBV6-1	.	15	.	TRBJ2-7	CASRRQGIGPYEQYF	TGTGCCAGCAGGCGCCAAGGAATTGGACCCTACGAGCAGTACTTC